This paragraph reports one TCR beta chain. This clonotype was counted at least ten times. The clone's antigen remains unknown. Base qualities are not at hand, and no much larger clone is one base apart. CDR1 and CDR2 were assigned from the germline V gene as SGHTA and FQGNSA. V and J lose 3 bases and 0 bases, and a span of 6 bases separates them. Measured from the cysteine to the phenylalanine, the CDR3 is 15 residues long. Only the CDR3 part of the read is kept: 45 bases, read in frame from the first base. The sample belongs to a study of response to subunit inactivated influenza vaccine listed by TCRdb under 2018. About the investigation overall: The study used deep quantitative T cell receptor repertoire profiling to track responses to a trivalent subunit inactivated influenza vaccine. Broader findings and caveats from the paper: It was suggested by the authors that each seasonal influenza vaccination may recruit only a limited number of new T cells.

Explained via the paper, the time point label denotes: 45 days after influenza vaccine administration. The receptor library was made with RT-PCR. The run used an Illumina HiSeq 2500. TCRdb reran the public reads through fastp at Q25 and MiXCR, keeping productive beta chains. Every CDR3 protein is listed once, alongside the most common genes and DNA of its rows. Present in this sample are 150,000 to 200,000 distinct CDR3 sequences, about 11% of which were seen just once. The ten biggest clones cover around 12% of the sample. The clonotype was recovered from a man aged 45-60 years who received an inactivated influenza vaccine. Donor details come from another sample of the same person, matched by shared clones. The V and J segments used are TRBV7-2 and TRBJ1-6, with the D gene call left open. The specimen comprised non-naive T cells sorted from PBMCs, sampled around seven weeks after vaccination. The cell subset or site label on this specimen signifies: memory T cell fraction. The CDR3 in this case is CASSFVGSYNSPLHF. The nucleotide sequence reads TGTGCCAGCAGCTTTGTGGGCTCCTATAATTCACCCCTCCACTTT.